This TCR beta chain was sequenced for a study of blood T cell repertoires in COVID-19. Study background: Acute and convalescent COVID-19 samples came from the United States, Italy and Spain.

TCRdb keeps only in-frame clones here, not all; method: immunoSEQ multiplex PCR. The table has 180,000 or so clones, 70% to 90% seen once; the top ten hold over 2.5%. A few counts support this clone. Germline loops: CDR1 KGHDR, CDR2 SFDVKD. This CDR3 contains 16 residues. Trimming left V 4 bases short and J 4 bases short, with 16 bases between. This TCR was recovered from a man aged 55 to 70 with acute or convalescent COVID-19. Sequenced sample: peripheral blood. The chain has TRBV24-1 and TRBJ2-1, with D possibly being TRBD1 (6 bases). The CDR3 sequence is CATSDHDRRRYNEQFF. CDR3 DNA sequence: TGTGCCACCAGTGACCATGACAGGAGGAGATACAATGAGCAGTTCTTC.